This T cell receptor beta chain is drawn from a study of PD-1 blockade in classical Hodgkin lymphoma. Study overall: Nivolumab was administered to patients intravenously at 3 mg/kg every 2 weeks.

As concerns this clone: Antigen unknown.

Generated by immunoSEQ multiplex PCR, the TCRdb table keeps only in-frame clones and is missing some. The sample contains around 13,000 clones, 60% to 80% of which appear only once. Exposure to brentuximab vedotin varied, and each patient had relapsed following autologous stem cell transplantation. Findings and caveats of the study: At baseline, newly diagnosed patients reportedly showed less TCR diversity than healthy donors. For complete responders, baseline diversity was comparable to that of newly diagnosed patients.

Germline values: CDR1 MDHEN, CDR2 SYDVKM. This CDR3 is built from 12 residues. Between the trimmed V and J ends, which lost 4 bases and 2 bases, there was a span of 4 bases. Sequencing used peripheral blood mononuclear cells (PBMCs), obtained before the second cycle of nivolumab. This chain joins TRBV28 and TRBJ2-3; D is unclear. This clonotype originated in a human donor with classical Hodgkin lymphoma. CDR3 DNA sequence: TGTGCCAGCAGTTCCATCACAGATACGCAGTATTTT. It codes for CASSSITDTQYF.